Listed below are T cell receptor beta chains from one sample, sequenced in a study of blood T cell repertoires in COVID-19. This table comes from immunoSEQ multiplex PCR, and its TCRdb copy is limited to in-frame clones, with some not included. The sample gives some 160,000 clones, about 80% of which show up once; about 3.4% is in the top ten. Sequenced: PBMCs or T cells enriched from blood (not recorded which). Receptors originate from a woman between 55 and 75 years old who had recovered from COVID-19. Each CDR3 is given with its conserved first and last residue. Fields, in order: V gene, J gene, D gene, clone size, CDR3 DNA, CDR3 protein. The D gene is left open where the match is weak. The size entry is marked missing in some rows and otherwise reads once, few, many or a size class.

>TRBV30|TRBJ1-2|TRBD1|NA
TGTGCCTGGCGAGACAGGGCCGGGGCGGGCTACACCTTC
CAWRDRAGAGYTF
>TRBV19|TRBJ2-1|TRBD2|NA
TGTGCCAGTAGTATGGGTCGGGGGGGCCTTGGTGAGCAGTTCTTC
CASSMGRGGLGEQFF
>TRBV3-1/TRBV3-2|TRBJ1-1|NA|few
TGTGCCAGCAGCCCAGGGGCAGGGCACACTGAAGCTTTCTTT
CASSPGAGHTEAFF
>TRBV18|TRBJ2-5|NA|NA
TGTGCCAGCTCACCCCCCAAAGGGGGTAGGGAGACCCAGTACTTC
CASSPPKGGRETQYF
>TRBV5-1|TRBJ2-5|NA|NA
TGCGCCAGCAGCTTGTCAGGGGATCAAGAGACCCAGTACTTC
CASSLSGDQETQYF
>TRBV7-9|TRBJ1-1|TRBD1|NA
TGTGCCAGCAGCTTATCCAGAGGACAGGGGAACACTGAAGCTTTCTTT
CASSLSRGQGNTEAFF
>TRBV25-1|TRBJ1-1|TRBD1|NA
TGTGCCAGCAGCCGGACAGGGGACACTGAAGCTTTCTTT
CASSRTGDTEAFF
>TRBV5-1|TRBJ1-3|NA|NA
TGCGCCAGCCACCCCGACAGCAGCTCTGGAAACACCATATATTTT
CASHPDSSSGNTIYF
>TRBV29-1|TRBJ2-3|NA|NA
TGCAGCGTTGACACGGGGACAGATACGCAGTATTTT
CSVDTGTDTQYF
>TRBV5-1|TRBJ2-5|NA|NA
TGCGCCAGCAGCTTGGGTCCTAGGGGGGAGACCCAGTACTTC
CASSLGPRGETQYF
>TRBV5-4|TRBJ1-1|NA|NA
TGTGCCAGCAGCTCCCTGGGGGGGGCGAACACTGAAGCTTTCTTT
CASSSLGGANTEAFF
>TRBV5-1|TRBJ2-7|TRBD2|NA
TGCGCCAGCAGCCCTCCAGGAGGAGCGGGGGGTTACGAGCAGTACTTC
CASSPPGGAGGYEQYF
>TRBV20-1|TRBJ2-7|NA|once
TGCAGTGTGGCATCCTCCTACGAGCAGTACTTC
CSVASSYEQYF
>TRBV5-6|TRBJ1-1|NA|NA
TGTGCCAGCAGCTTGGATGGGGCGCAGGGTACTGAAGCTTTCTTT
CASSLDGAQGTEAFF
>TRBV11-3|TRBJ2-5|TRBD2|NA
TGTGCCAGCAGCTTAGGGGGACTAGGCCCCGAGACCCAGTACTTC
CASSLGGLGPETQYF
>TRBV20-1|TRBJ2-5|NA|NA
TGCAGTGCTAGGCGCCAAGAGACCCAGTACTTC
CSARRQETQYF
>TRBV30|TRBJ1-1|NA|NA
TGTGCCTGGATCCCTGGGTGGGGAGTTTACACTGAAGCTTTCTTT
CAWIPGWGVYTEAFF
>TRBV5-1|TRBJ1-3|NA|NA
TGCGCCAGCAGCTTGGTGGGGGCGCCCTATGGAAACACCATATATTTT
CASSLVGAPYGNTIYF
>TRBV19|TRBJ2-1|TRBD2|NA
TGTGCCAGTAGTATGGATAGATTCGGGGGGGTCCTAGACAATGAGCAGTTCTTC
CASSMDRFGGVLDNEQFF
>TRBV18|TRBJ2-7|NA|NA
TGTGCCAGCTCACCACCGAGGCAGGGCTACGAGCAGTACTTC
CASSPPRQGYEQYF
>TRBV29-1|TRBJ2-7|NA|NA
TGCAGCGTTGAGCCCAATTGGGGGAGGGAGCAGTACTTC
CSVEPNWGREQYF
>TRBV18|TRBJ2-7|NA|NA
TGTGCCAGCTCAGTTGACAGGACTCACTACGAGCAGTACTTC
CASSVDRTHYEQYF
>TRBV21-1|TRBJ1-5|NA|few
TGTGCCAGCAGCCCGATGGACGGTCACATCACCTCGGGGGAGCCCCAGCATTTT
CASSPMDGHITSGEPQHF
>TRBV6-1|TRBJ1-5|NA|few
TGTGCCAGCAGTGAACAGGGGAGCGTTCAGCCCCAGCATTTT
CASSEQGSVQPQHF
>TRBV6-1|TRBJ1-5|NA|NA
TGTGCCAGCAGTGAAGCGCTCAGGGAAGTACATTTT
CASSEALREVHF
>TRBV30|TRBJ1-2|TRBD1|NA
TGTGCCTGGGGGGCCCTGGGACAGAACTATGGCTACACCTTC
CAWGALGQNYGYTF
>TRBV27|TRBJ1-6|NA|NA
TGTGCCAGCACCCCGTTGGGAGGCCATAGCTCACCCCTCCACTTT
CASTPLGGHSSPLHF
>TRBV15|TRBJ1-4|NA|NA
TGTGCCACCGCTCCACAGGGAGGGCAGGGTGAAAAACTGTTTTTT
CATAPQGGQGEKLFF
>TRBV7-9|TRBJ1-4|NA|NA
TGTGCCAGCAGCCCGGGGTATCAAAGGTTTGAAAAACTGTTTTTT
CASSPGYQRFEKLFF
>TRBV27|TRBJ1-1|TRBD1|NA
TGTGCCAGCACTACAGGGGGTTTACACACTGAAGCTTTCTTT
CASTTGGLHTEAFF
>TRBV15|TRBJ2-7|TRBD1|NA
TGTGCCACCAGCAGAGATGTCGGGACAGCCCTCGAGGGGGACTTC
CATSRDVGTALEGDF
>TRBV9|TRBJ1-1|NA|NA
TGTGCCAGCAGCGTATCGGGTGGGACTGAAGCTTTCTTT
CASSVSGGTEAFF
>TRBV6-5|TRBJ1-2|TRBD1|NA
TGTGCCACCTTCCGGACAGGGCCGACTAACTATGGCTACACCTTC
CATFRTGPTNYGYTF
>TRBV7-2|TRBJ1-2|TRBD1|NA
TGTGCCAGCAGCTCCGACAGGGGTAACTATGGCTACACCTTC
CASSSDRGNYGYTF
>TRBV12-5|TRBJ1-1|NA|NA
TGTGCTAGTGGTTCCGACACAGGGACAGCTTTCTTT
CASGSDTGTAFF
>TRBV7-8|TRBJ1-1|NA|NA
TGTGCCAGCAGCCTATACAGGGCGGACGCTGAAGCTTTCTTT
CASSLYRADAEAFF
>TRBV6-5|TRBJ1-2|NA|once
TGTGCCAGCAGTCAACTACCTTACGGGAACTATGGCTACACCTTC
CASSQLPYGNYGYTF
>TRBV5-1|TRBJ2-2|TRBD1|NA
TGCGCCAGCAGCTGGGGACAGGGATACACCGGGGAGCTGTTTTTT
CASSWGQGYTGELFF
>TRBV11-2|TRBJ2-1|NA|NA
TGTGCCAGCAGCCCTACCCTATCGGGTTCCTACAATGAGCAGTTCTTC
CASSPTLSGSYNEQFF
>TRBV5-4|TRBJ2-2|NA|NA
TGTGCCAGCAGCTTAGGGGCCGGGGAGCTGTTTTTT
CASSLGAGELFF
>TRBV21-1|TRBJ2-3|NA|NA
TGTGCCAGCTCAAAATCCCTAGCGATGATTTCGGATACGCAGTATTTT
CASSKSLAMISDTQYF
>TRBV5-6|TRBJ1-2|NA|NA
TGTGCCAGCAGCTTGGAAACAGGGCACTATGGCTACACCTTC
CASSLETGHYGYTF
>TRBV30|TRBJ1-1|NA|NA
TGTGCCTGGAGCCCCAGGGTCGCTGAAGCTTTCTTT
CAWSPRVAEAFF
>TRBV5-1|TRBJ1-5|TRBD1|NA
TGCGCCAGCAGCTCAACAGGGGGGTCAGAGCCCCAGCATTTT
CASSSTGGSEPQHF
>TRBV1|TRBJ1-3|NA|NA
TGCACCAGGAGAAGGGCCGTGGACACCTCTGGAAACACCATATATTTT
CTRRRAVDTSGNTIYF
>TRBV9|TRBJ1-1|NA|once
TGTGCCAGCAGCGTAGCCGCGAGAACGAACACTGAAGCTTTCTTT
CASSVAARTNTEAFF
>TRBV19|TRBJ2-2|TRBD1|NA
TGTGCCAGTAGTATCGGGACAGCATTTTCGGGGGAGCTGTTTTTT
CASSIGTAFSGELFF
>TRBV5-1|TRBJ1-5|NA|NA
TGCGCCAGCAGAACCGGACTGAGTAGCAATCAGCCCCAGCATTTT
CASRTGLSSNQPQHF
>TRBV10-3|TRBJ2-5|NA|NA
TGTGCCATCAGTGGTAACAGGGGGGGCCAAGAGACCCAGTACTTC
CAISGNRGGQETQYF
>TRBV20-1|TRBJ2-3|TRBD2|NA
TGCAGTGCTGGTGGGACTAGCGGGGGGTACATCTCGAATACGCAGTATTTT
CSAGGTSGGYISNTQYF
>TRBV9|TRBJ2-3|NA|NA
TGTGCCAGCAGCGTCCGTCCGGGTTCTAGCACAGATACGCAGTATTTT
CASSVRPGSSTDTQYF
>TRBV18|TRBJ2-3|TRBD2|NA
TGTGCCAGCTCACCCACGTCGCTGAAAAGCGGGGGGCTCCATTTT
CASSPTSLKSGGLHF
>TRBV9|TRBJ1-5|NA|NA
TGTGCCAGCAGCGTAGCTCCGGATCAGCCCCAGCATTTT
CASSVAPDQPQHF